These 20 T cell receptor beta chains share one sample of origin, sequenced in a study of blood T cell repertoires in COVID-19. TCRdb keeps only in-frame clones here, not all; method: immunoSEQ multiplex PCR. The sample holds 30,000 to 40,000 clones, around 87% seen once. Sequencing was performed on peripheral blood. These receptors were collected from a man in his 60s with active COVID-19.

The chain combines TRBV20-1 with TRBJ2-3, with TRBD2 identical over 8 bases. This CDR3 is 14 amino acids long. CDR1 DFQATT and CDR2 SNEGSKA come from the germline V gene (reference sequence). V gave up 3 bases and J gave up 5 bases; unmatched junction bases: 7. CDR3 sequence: CSASGLAGVDTQYF. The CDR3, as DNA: TGCAGTGCTAGTGGACTAGCTGGGGTAGATACGCAGTATTTT.

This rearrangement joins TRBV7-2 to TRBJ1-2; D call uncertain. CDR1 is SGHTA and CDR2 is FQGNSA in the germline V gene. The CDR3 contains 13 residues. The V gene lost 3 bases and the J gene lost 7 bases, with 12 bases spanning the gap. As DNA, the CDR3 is TGTGCCAGCAGCTTGGAGGGTGTACTTGGCTACACCTTC. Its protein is CASSLEGVLGYTF.

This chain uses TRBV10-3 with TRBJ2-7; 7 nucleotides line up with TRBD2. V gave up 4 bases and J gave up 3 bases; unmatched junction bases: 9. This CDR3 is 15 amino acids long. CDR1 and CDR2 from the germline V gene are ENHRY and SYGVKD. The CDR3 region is CAISGGEGRNYEQYF. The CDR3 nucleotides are TGTGCCATCAGTGGAGGGGAGGGGCGGAACTACGAGCAGTACTTC.

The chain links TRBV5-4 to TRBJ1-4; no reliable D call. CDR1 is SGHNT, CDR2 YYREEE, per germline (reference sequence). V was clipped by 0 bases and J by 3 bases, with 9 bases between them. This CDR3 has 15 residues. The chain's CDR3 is CASSLGGMANEKLFF. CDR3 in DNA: TGTGCCAGCAGCTTGGGAGGCATGGCTAATGAAAAACTGTTTTTT.

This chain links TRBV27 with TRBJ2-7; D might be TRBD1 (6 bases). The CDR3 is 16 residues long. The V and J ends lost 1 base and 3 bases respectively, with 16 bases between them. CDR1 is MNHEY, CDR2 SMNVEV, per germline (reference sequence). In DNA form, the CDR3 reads TGTGCCAGCAGTTTATTAGCCGGCAGGGGCGTCTACGAGCAGTACTTC. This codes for CASSLLAGRGVYEQYF.

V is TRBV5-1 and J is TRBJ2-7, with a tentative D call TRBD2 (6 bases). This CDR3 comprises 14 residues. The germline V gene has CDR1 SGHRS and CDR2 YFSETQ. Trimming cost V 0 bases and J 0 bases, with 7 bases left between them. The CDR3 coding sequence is TGCGCCAGCAGCTTGGGACTAGTCTCCTACGAGCAGTACTTC. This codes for CASSLGLVSYEQYF.

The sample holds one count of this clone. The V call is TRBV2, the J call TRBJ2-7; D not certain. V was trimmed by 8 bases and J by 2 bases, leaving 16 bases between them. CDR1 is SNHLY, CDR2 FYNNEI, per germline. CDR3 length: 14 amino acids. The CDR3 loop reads CASGVGAATYEQYF. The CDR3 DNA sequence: TGTGCCAGCGGCGTAGGAGCTGCTACCTACGAGCAGTACTTC.

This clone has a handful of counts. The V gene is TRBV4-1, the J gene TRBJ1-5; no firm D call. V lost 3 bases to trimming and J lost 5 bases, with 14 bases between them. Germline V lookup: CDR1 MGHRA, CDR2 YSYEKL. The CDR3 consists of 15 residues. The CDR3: CASSQEGFGHQPQHF. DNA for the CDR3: TGCGCCAGCAGCCAGGAGGGATTCGGACATCAGCCCCAGCATTTT.

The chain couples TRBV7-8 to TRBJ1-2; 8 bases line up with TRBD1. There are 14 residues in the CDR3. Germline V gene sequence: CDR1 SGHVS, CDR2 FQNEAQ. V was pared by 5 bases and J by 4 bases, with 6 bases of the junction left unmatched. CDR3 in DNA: TGTGCCAGCAGCCCAGATGGACAGGGCTATGGCTACACCTTC. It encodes CASSPDGQGYGYTF.

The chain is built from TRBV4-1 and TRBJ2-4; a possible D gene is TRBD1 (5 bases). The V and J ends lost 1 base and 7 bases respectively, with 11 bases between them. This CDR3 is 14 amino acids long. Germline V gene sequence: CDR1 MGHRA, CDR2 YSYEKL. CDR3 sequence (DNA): TGCGCCAGCAGCCAAGGCCCCAGGGTGAACATTCAGTACTTC. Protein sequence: CASSQGPRVNIQYF.

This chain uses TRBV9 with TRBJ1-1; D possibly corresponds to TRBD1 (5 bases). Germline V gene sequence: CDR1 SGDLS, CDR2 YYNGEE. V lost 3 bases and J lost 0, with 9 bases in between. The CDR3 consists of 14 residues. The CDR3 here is CASSADSLNTEAFF. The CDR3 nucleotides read TGTGCCAGCAGCGCCGACAGCCTGAACACTGAAGCTTTCTTT.

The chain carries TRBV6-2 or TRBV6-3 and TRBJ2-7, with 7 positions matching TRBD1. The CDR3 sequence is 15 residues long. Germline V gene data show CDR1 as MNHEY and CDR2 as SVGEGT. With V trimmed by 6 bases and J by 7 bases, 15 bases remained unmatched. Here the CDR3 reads CASSRDRVFLQEQYF. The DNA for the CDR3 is TGTGCCAGCAGCCGAGACAGGGTCTTTTTACAAGAGCAGTACTTC.

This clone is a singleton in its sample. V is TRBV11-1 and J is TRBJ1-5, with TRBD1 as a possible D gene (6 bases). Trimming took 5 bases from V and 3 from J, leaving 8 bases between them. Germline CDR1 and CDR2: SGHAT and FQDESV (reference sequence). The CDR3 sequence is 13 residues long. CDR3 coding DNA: TGTGCCAGCAGCCGGACAGACAATCAGCCCCAGCATTTT. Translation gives CASSRTDNQPQHF.

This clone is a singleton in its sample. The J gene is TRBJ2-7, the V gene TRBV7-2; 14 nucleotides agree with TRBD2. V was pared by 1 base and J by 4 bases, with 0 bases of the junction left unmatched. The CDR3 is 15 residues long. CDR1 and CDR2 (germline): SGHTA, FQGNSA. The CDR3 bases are TGTGCCAGCAGCTTAGGGACTAGCGGGGGGTACGAGCAGTACTTC. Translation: CASSLGTSGGYEQYF.

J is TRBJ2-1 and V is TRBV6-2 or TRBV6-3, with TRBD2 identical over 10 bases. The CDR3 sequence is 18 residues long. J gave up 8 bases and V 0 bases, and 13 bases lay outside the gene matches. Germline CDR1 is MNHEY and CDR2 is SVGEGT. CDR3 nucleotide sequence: TGTGCCAGCAGTTACTCTGCGGCTAGCGGGAGCTCCAGGGATGAGCAGTTCTTC. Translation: CASSYSAASGSSRDEQFF.

The DNA for the CDR3 is TGTGCCAGCAGCGTTAGCGGGGGGGCGATCAATGAGCAGTTCTTC. Translating it yields CASSVSGGAINEQFF. The chain has TRBV9 and TRBJ2-1; 11 nucleotides line up with TRBD2. The CDR3 totals 15 residues. V dropped 2 bases and J dropped 6; count of bases not matched to a gene: 4. Germline V gene lookup returns CDR1 SGDLS and CDR2 YYNGEE.

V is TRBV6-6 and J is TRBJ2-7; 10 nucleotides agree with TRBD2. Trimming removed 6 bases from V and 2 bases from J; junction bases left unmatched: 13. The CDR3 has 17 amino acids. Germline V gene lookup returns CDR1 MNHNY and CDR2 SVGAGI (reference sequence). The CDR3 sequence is CASSRSLAGGHPYEQYF. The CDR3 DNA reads TGTGCCAGCAGCCGATCCTTAGCGGGGGGACACCCCTACGAGCAGTACTTC.

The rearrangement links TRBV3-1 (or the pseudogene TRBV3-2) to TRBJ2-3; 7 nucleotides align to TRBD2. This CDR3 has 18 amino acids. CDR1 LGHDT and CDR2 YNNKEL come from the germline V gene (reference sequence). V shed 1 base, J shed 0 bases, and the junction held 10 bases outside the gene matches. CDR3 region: CASSQVPSASGSTDTQYF. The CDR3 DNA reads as TGTGCCAGCAGCCAAGTGCCCTCCGCTAGCGGTAGCACAGATACGCAGTATTTT.

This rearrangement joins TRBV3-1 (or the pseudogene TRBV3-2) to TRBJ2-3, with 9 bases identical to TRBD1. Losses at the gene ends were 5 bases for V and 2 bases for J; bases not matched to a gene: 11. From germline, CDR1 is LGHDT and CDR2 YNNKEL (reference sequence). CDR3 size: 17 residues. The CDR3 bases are TGTGCCAGCAGCGCGGCGGGACAGGGACTTTTCACAGATACGCAGTATTTT. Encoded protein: CASSAAGQGLFTDTQYF.

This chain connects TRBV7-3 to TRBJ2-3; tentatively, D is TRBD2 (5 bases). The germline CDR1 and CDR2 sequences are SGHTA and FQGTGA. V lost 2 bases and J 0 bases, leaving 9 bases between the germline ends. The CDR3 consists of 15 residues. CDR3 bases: TGTGCCAGCAGCTTAGGCGGGCATAGCACAGATACGCAGTATTTT. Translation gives CASSLGGHSTDTQYF.